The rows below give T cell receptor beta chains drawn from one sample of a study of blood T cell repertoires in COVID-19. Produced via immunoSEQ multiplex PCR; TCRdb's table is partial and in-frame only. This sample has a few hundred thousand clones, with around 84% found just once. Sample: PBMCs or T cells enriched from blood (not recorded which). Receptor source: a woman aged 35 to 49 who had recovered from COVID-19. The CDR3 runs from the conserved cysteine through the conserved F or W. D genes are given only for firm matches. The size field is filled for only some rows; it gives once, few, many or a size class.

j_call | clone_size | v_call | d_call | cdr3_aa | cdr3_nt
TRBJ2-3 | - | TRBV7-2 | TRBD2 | CASSFFTSGGTDTQYF | TGTGCCAGCAGCTTTTTCACTAGCGGGGGGACAGATACGCAGTATTTT
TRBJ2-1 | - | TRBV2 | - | CASSVQLANEQFF | TGTGCCAGCAGTGTACAACTAGCTAATGAGCAGTTCTTC
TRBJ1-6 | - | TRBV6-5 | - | CASSYGGDNSPLHF | TGTGCCAGCAGTTACGGAGGGGATAATTCACCCCTCCACTTT
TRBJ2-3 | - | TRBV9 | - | CASSASASTDTQYF | TGTGCCAGCAGCGCTAGCGCAAGCACAGATACGCAGTATTTT
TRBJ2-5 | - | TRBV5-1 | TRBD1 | CASSLSRDRPQETQYF | TGCGCCAGCAGCTTGAGCCGGGACAGACCCCAAGAGACCCAGTACTTC
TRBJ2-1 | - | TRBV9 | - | CASSPDLGRANEQFF | TGTGCCAGCAGCCCCGATTTGGGGCGTGCCAATGAGCAGTTCTTC
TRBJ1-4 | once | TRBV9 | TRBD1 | CASSERQGTNEKLFF | TGTGCCAGCAGCGAGCGACAGGGTACTAATGAAAAACTGTTTTTT
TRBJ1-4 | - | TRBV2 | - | CASRKEAANEKLFF | TGTGCCAGCAGGAAGGAGGCGGCTAATGAAAAACTGTTTTTT
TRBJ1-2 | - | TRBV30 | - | CAWTRGGDRYGYTF | TGTGCCTGGACCAGAGGGGGGGATCGCTATGGCTACACCTTC
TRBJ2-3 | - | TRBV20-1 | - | CSASYGGGSLGADTQYF | TGCAGTGCTAGTTATGGGGGCGGGAGCTTGGGGGCAGATACGCAGTATTTT
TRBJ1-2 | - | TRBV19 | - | CASRLGTPANYGYTF | TGTGCCAGTAGGTTAGGGACACCAGCTAACTATGGCTACACCTTC
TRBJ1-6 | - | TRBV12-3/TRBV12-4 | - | CASSYKGDSPLHF | TGTGCCAGCAGTTATAAGGGGGATTCACCCCTCCACTTT
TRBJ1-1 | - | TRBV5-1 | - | CASSFGQTREAFF | TGCGCCAGCAGCTTCGGACAGACCCGTGAAGCTTTCTTT
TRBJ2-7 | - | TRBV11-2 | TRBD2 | CASSLLAESYEQYF | TGTGCCAGCAGCTTACTAGCGGAGTCCTACGAGCAGTACTTC
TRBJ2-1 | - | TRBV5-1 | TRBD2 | CASSILSGGGYNEQFF | TGCGCCAGCAGCATCTTGTCTGGCGGGGGATACAATGAGCAGTTCTTC
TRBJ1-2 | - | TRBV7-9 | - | CASSFGRDYGYTF | TGTGCCAGCAGCTTCGGCAGGGACTATGGCTACACCTTC
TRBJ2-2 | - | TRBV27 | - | CASSPSNTGELFF | TGTGCCAGCAGTCCATCGAACACCGGGGAGCTGTTTTTT
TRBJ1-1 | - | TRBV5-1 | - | CASSVSTVNTEAFF | TGCGCCAGCAGCGTAAGTACAGTGAACACTGAAGCTTTCTTT
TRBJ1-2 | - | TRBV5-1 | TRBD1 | CASSGGQGPNYGYTF | TGCGCCAGCAGCGGGGGACAGGGCCCTAACTATGGCTACACCTTC
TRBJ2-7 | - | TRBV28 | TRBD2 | CASSSPGTSGNYEQYF | TGTGCCAGCAGCTCCCCCGGGACTAGCGGAAACTACGAGCAGTACTTC
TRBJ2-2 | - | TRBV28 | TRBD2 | CASRPGGNTGELFF | TGTGCCAGCAGGCCGGGGGGGAACACCGGGGAGCTGTTTTTT
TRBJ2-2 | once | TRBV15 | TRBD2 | CATSRDRGANTGELFF | TGTGCCACCAGCAGAGATCGGGGGGCGAACACCGGGGAGCTGTTTTTT
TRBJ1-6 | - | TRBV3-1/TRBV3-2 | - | CASSQERYSPLHF | TGTGCCAGCAGCCAAGAGAGGTATTCACCCCTCCACTTT
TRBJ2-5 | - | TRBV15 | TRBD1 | CATSHSDRVKTQYF | TGTGCCACCAGCCATTCCGACAGGGTGAAGACCCAGTACTTC
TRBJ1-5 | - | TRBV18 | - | CASSPPEGPQPQHF | TGTGCCAGCTCACCACCGGAGGGCCCCCAGCCCCAGCATTTT
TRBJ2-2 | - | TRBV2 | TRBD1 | CASRPDPGQGPQGGELFF | TGTGCCAGCAGACCTGATCCGGGACAGGGGCCTCAAGGCGGGGAGCTGTTTTTT
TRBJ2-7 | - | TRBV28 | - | CASLGGGYSYEQYF | TGTGCCAGTCTAGGGGGGGGTTACTCCTACGAGCAGTACTTC
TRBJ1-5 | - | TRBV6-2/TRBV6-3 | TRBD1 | CASSRQGTDQPQHF | TGTGCCAGCAGTCGACAGGGGACAGATCAGCCCCAGCATTTT
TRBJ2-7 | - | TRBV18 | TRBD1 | CASSPPYRGQYEQYF | TGTGCCAGCTCACCACCGTACAGGGGGCAGTACGAGCAGTACTTC
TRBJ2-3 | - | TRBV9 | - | CASSRDWTDTQYF | TGTGCCAGCAGCCGAGACTGGACAGATACGCAGTATTTT
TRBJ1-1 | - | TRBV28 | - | CASRRVEAFF | TGTGCCAGCAGGCGAGTTGAAGCTTTCTTT
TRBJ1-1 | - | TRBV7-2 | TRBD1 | CASSYGQGGNTEAFF | TGTGCCAGCAGCTACGGACAGGGGGGTAACACTGAAGCTTTCTTT
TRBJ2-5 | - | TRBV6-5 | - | CASQLGGTQYF | TGTGCCAGTCAACTCGGCGGGACCCAGTACTTC
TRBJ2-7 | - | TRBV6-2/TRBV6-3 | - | CASSSRDISYEQYF | TGTGCCAGCAGTTCCCGGGATATCTCCTACGAGCAGTACTTC
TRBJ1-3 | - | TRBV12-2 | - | CASRLILSGNTIYF | TGTGCAAGTCGCTTGATACTCTCTGGAAACACCATATATTTT
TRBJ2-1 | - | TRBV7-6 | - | CASSSLGGVKGEQFF | TGTGCCAGCAGCTCCCTAGGGGGGGTTAAGGGTGAGCAGTTCTTC
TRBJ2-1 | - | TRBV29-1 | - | CSVNRERGEQFF | TGCAGCGTAAACCGGGAACGGGGTGAGCAGTTCTTC
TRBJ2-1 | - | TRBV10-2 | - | CASSEIAKGVNEQFF | TGCGCCAGCAGTGAGATTGCCAAGGGGGTGAATGAGCAGTTCTTC
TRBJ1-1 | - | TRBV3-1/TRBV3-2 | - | CASSQEQWNTEAFF | TGTGCCAGCAGCCAAGAACAGTGGAACACTGAAGCTTTCTTT
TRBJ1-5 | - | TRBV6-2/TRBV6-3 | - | CASSSLWKTGPGDQPQHF | TGTGCCAGCAGTTCCTTATGGAAGACAGGCCCAGGCGATCAGCCCCAGCATTTT
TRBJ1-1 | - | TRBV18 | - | CASSPRSDTEAFF | TGTGCCAGCTCACCTCGGTCGGACACTGAAGCTTTCTTT
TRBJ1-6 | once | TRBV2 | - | CASRALYNSPLHF | TGTGCCAGCAGGGCCCTCTATAATTCACCCCTCCACTTT
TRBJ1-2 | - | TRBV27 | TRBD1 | CASSTSTGGGSGYTF | TGTGCCAGCAGTACCTCGACAGGGGGCGGTAGTGGCTACACCTTC
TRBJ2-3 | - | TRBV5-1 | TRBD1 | CASSLSATGPDTQYF | TGCGCCAGCAGCTTGTCGGCGACAGGGCCGGATACGCAGTATTTT
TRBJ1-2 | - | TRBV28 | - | CASSLDGENYGYTF | TGTGCCAGCAGTTTAGACGGAGAAAACTATGGCTACACCTTC
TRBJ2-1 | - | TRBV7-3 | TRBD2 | CASSPTRGLGNNEQFF | TGTGCCAGCAGCCCCACCCGGGGACTAGGGAACAATGAGCAGTTCTTC
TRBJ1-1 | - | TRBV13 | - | CASSLEGDGNTEAFF | TGTGCCAGCAGCTTAGAGGGGGATGGGAACACTGAAGCTTTCTTT
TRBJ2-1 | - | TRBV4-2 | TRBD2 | CASSQGRLAGYNEQFF | TGTGCCAGCAGCCAAGGGCGGCTAGCGGGCTACAATGAGCAGTTCTTC
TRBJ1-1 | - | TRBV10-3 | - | CAISDPYKQILNTEAFF | TGTGCCATCAGTGACCCTTATAAACAAATACTGAACACTGAAGCTTTCTTT
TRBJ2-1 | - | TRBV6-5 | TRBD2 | CASRTSASGRNEQFF | TGTGCCAGCAGGACCTCGGCTAGCGGGAGGAATGAGCAGTTCTTC
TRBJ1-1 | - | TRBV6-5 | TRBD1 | CASSDSHRGLPEAFF | TGTGCCAGCAGCGATTCGCACAGGGGGTTGCCTGAAGCTTTCTTT
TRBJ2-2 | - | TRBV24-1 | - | CATSERSSHTGELFF | TGTGCCACCAGTGAACGGTCTTCTCACACCGGGGAGCTGTTTTTT
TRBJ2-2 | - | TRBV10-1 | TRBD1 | CASSGTGASTGELFF | TGCGCCAGCAGTGGGACAGGGGCCTCTACCGGGGAGCTGTTTTTT
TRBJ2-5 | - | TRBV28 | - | CASSLAGPETQYF | TGTGCCAGCAGTTTGGCGGGGCCAGAGACCCAGTACTTC
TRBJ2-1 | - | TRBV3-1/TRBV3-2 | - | CASSRNGGTNEQFF | TGTGCCAGCAGCCGAAACGGCGGGACGAATGAGCAGTTCTTC
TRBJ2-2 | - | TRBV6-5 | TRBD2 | CASRSGSRSGGELFF | TGTGCCAGCCGGAGCGGGAGCCGGTCCGGCGGGGAGCTGTTTTTT
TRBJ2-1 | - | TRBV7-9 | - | CASSWRGGGNSYNEQFF | TGTGCCAGCAGCTGGAGGGGAGGGGGTAACTCCTACAATGAGCAGTTCTTC
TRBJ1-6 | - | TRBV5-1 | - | CASSLRRERSPLHF | TGCGCCAGCAGCTTGAGGAGGGAACGGTCACCCCTCCACTTT
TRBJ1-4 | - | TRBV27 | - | CASSLIGVGGGNEKLFF | TGTGCCAGCAGTTTAATCGGAGTAGGAGGAGGGAATGAAAAACTGTTTTTT
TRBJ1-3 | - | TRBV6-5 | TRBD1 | CASSPPGTGLDTIYF | TGTGCCAGCAGTCCTCCGGGGACAGGGTTGGACACCATATATTTT